This TCR beta chain stems from a study of control samples from healthy donors and cancer patients. Generated by immunoSEQ multiplex PCR, the TCRdb table keeps only in-frame clones and is missing some. Among 90,000 to 140,000 clones, roughly four fifths were seen once, and the ten largest hold roughly 13%. Germline loops: CDR1 KGHSH, CDR2 LQKENI. V was trimmed by 0 bases and J by 11 bases, leaving 10 bases between them. This CDR3 is built from 12 residues. This sequence was found in a woman aged 45-59 years in good health. The sample comprised blood. This chain joins TRBV18 and TRBJ1-1; no clear D. The CDR3 DNA is TGTGCCAGCTCACCACCCCAAACGAGGGCTTTCTTT. Residues: CASSPPQTRAFF.